Below are 2 T cell receptor beta chains sequenced from a single sample in a study of OX40 agonist ivuxolimab in advanced cancers. Assay used: immunoSEQ multiplex PCR; TCRdb lists only in-frame clones, some missing. The sample lists tens of thousands of clones; 84% were seen once. The sequences come from CD4+ or CD8+ T cells sorted from blood, collected in a trial of the OX40 agonist ivuxolimab. Receptors were obtained from an adult with an advanced solid tumor such as melanoma, head and neck, liver or kidney cancer.

The chain has TRBV18 and TRBJ2-7; weak D call: TRBD1 (5 bases). The CDR3 is 13 amino acids. Deletions cut 2 bases from V and 0 bases from J, with 5 bases between. Germline CDR1 KGHSH, CDR2 LQKENI. CDR3: CASSPRGSYEQYF. The CDR3 DNA sequence: TGTGCCAGCTCACCAAGGGGCTCCTACGAGCAGTACTTC. Full variable domain (outside the CDR3, taken from reference TRBV18 and TRBJ2-7): NAGVMQNPRHLVRRRGQEARLRCSPMKGHSHVYWYRQLPEEGLKFMVYLQKENIIDESGMPKERFSAEFPKEGPSILRIQQVVRGDSAAYFCASSPRGSYEQYFGPGTRLTVT.

The rearrangement links TRBV2 to TRBJ2-7, with D unresolved. V lost 7 bases and J 0 bases, leaving 13 bases between the germline ends. The CDR3 is 14 amino acids. Germline CDR1 is SNHLY and CDR2 is FYNNEI. CDR3 residues: CASNDIPTSYEQYF. The CDR3 nucleotides are TGTGCCAGCAACGACATACCAACCTCCTACGAGCAGTACTTC. Together with reference TRBV2 and TRBJ2-7, the CDR3 gives the full variable domain: EPEVTQTPSHQVTQMGQEVILRCVPISNHLYFYWYRQILGQKVEFLVSFYNNEISEKSEIFDDQFSVERPDGSNFTLKIRSTKLEDSAMYFCASNDIPTSYEQYFGPGTRLTVT.